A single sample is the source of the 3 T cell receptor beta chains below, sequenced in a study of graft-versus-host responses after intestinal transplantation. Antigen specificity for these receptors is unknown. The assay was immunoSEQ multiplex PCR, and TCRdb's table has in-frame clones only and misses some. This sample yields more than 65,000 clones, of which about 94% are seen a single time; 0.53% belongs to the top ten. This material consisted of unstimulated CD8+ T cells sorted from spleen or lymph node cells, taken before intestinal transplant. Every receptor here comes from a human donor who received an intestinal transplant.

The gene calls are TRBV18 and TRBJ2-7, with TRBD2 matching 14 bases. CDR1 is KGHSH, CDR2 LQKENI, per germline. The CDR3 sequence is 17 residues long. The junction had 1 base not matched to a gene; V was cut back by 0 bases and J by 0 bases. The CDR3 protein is CASSPPGLAGVSYEQYF. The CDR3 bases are TGTGCCAGCTCACCACCGGGACTAGCGGGAGTCTCCTACGAGCAGTACTTC.

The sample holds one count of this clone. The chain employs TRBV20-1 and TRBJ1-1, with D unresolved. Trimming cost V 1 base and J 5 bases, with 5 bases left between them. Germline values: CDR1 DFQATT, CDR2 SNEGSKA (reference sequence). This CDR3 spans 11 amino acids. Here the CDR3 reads CSARAETEAFF. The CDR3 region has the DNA TGCAGTGCTAGAGCAGAAACTGAAGCTTTCTTT.

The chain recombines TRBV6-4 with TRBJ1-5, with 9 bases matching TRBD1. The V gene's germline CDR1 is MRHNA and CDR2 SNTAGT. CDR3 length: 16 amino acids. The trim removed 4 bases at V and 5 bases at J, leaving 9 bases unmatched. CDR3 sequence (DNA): TGTGCCAGCAGTGCACCCGGGACAGGGCTGGATCAGCCCCAGCATTTT. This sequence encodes CASSAPGTGLDQPQHF.